This T cell receptor beta chain was observed in a study of long-term antiretroviral therapy in people with HIV. Investigators performed immunoSEQ version v3.0 at survey level. TCRdb keeps only in-frame clones here, not all; method: immunoSEQ multiplex PCR. The table includes 35,000 to 40,000 clones, 80% to 90% detected once. This clone was observed a single time. Specimen: unsorted PBMCs, collected 2.2 years after starting antiretroviral therapy. This receptor was identified in a young man with HIV.

CDR3 nucleotides: TGTGCCAGCAGCCCCGGGGCCTACCAAGAGACCCAGTACTTC. Translated, it gives CASSPGAYQETQYF. The chain recombines TRBV7-9 with TRBJ2-5; D is possibly TRBD1 or TRBD2 (5 bases each). The CDR3 runs to 14 residues. Trimming removed 5 bases at V and 0 bases at J, with 10 bases between. Per germline, CDR1 SEHNR and CDR2 FQNEAQ (reference sequence).